A selection of T cell receptor beta chains follows, all from one sample in a study of cytomegalovirus exposure and HLA in healthy donors. Data came from immunoSEQ multiplex PCR; TCRdb stores just in-frame clones and leaves some out. The data show over 120,000 clones, 70% seen once. Sequencing was carried out using PBMCs. These TCRs come from a woman aged 55-69 years in good health and CMV-seropositive. Both conserved end residues are part of each CDR3. A D gene is named only where the DNA matches it firmly. Where a row states a size, it is once, few, many or the class of an expanded clone; other rows omit it.

V	J	length	size	D	DNA	CDR3
TRBV5-1	TRBJ2-1	12	few	.	TGCGCCAGCAGCTTACTAGCCGATGAGCAGTTCTTC	CASSLLADEQFF
TRBV13	TRBJ1-5	16	.	TRBD1	TGTGCCAGCAGCTTGGGGGCGGGACAGCACAATCAGCCCCAGCATTTT	CASSLGAGQHNQPQHF
TRBV28	TRBJ1-5	12	.	.	TGTGCCAGCGGTGCTACGCATCAGCCCCAGCATTTT	CASGATHQPQHF
TRBV7-2	TRBJ2-1	13	once	.	TGTGCCAGCCACAGGCGGGGAGACAATGAGCAGTTCTTC	CASHRRGDNEQFF
TRBV11-2	TRBJ1-5	15	.	TRBD1	TGTGCCAGCAGCTCAGGGGGGAACCCCAATCAGCCCCAGCATTTT	CASSSGGNPNQPQHF
TRBV4-2	TRBJ2-5	13	.	.	TGTGCCAGCACCAAAGGGGGGGAGGAGACCCAGTACTTC	CASTKGGEETQYF
TRBV11-2	TRBJ1-1	14	.	.	TGTGCCAGCAGCTTAGACTCTTGGAACACTGAAGCTTTCTTT	CASSLDSWNTEAFF
TRBV10-3	TRBJ1-1	12	.	TRBD1	TGTGCCATCGGACGGGACAGGGAGTCAGCTTTCTTT	CAIGRDRESAFF
TRBV2	TRBJ2-2	16	.	TRBD1	TGTGCCAGCAGTGAAGCGGGGACAGTCCCGATAAGGGAGCTGTTTTTT	CASSEAGTVPIRELFF
TRBV29-1	TRBJ2-2	14	.	.	TGCAGCGTTCTGACGGGAGTTAACACCGGGGAGCTGTTTTTT	CSVLTGVNTGELFF
TRBV2	TRBJ1-1	17	once	TRBD1	TGTGCCAGCAGTGAAGCTTCAGGAGTAACAGGGGAGACTGAAGCTTTCTTT	CASSEASGVTGETEAFF
TRBV15	TRBJ2-7	14	.	TRBD1	TGTGCCACCAGCAGGGGACAGGGGGGAAGGGAGCAGTACTTC	CATSRGQGGREQYF
TRBV5-4	TRBJ2-7	14	.	.	TGTGCCAGCAGCCTAACAGGGAATTCCTACGAGCAGTACTTC	CASSLTGNSYEQYF
TRBV19	TRBJ1-1	14	.	TRBD1	TGTGCCAGTAGTTCAACAGGGGTGAACACTGAAGCTTTCTTT	CASSSTGVNTEAFF
TRBV18	TRBJ1-1	15	.	TRBD1	TGTGCCAGCTCCGGGACAGGAATCCAGAACACTGAAGCTTTCTTT	CASSGTGIQNTEAFF
TRBV18	TRBJ1-1	15	.	TRBD1	TGTGCCAGCTCACCATGGGACAGGGGCGGGACTGAAGCTTTCTTT	CASSPWDRGGTEAFF
TRBV5-1	TRBJ1-1	15	.	TRBD1	TGCGCCAGCAGCCGGGAAGGACAGGGGGGGACTGAAGCTTTCTTT	CASSREGQGGTEAFF
TRBV7-3	TRBJ2-1	16	.	.	TGTGCCAGCAGCTTAATTCCAGTCTCCCGAGGAAATGAGCAGTTCTTC	CASSLIPVSRGNEQFF
TRBV29-1	TRBJ2-1	17	.	.	TGCAGCGTTGCAAAGAGACGTGGGACTGGTACGGACAATGAGCAGTTCTTC	CSVAKRRGTGTDNEQFF
TRBV6-1	TRBJ2-1	16	.	TRBD2	TGTGCCAGCAGTGGGTATAGCGGGAGCTCCTACAATGAGCAGTTCTTC	CASSGYSGSSYNEQFF
TRBV25-1	TRBJ1-5	18	.	TRBD1	TGTGCCAGCAGTGCCCCCCCCCGAACAGGGGGCTGCAATCAGCCCCAGCATTTT	CASSAPPRTGGCNQPQHF
TRBV27	TRBJ2-7	13	.	TRBD1	TGTGCCAGCAGCGACAGGGGGCTTTACGAGCAGTACTTC	CASSDRGLYEQYF
TRBV6-5	TRBJ1-3	14	.	.	TGTGCCAGCAGTTACCGGAGCTCTGGAAACACCATATATTTT	CASSYRSSGNTIYF
TRBV6-5	TRBJ2-2	16	.	.	TGTGCCAGCAGTTACTCAGGAGGGCTTCACACCGGGGAGCTGTTTTTT	CASSYSGGLHTGELFF
TRBV9	TRBJ2-1	16	.	TRBD2	TGTGCCAGCAGCGTAGATGCAAGCGGGATGTACAATGAGCAGTTCTTC	CASSVDASGMYNEQFF
TRBV19	TRBJ2-7	14	.	.	TGTGCCAGTAGTTGGCGGGTTGAGTCCTACGAGCAGTACTTC	CASSWRVESYEQYF
TRBV29-1	TRBJ2-1	16	.	TRBD2	TGCAGCGTTGAGGGTGATCTAGCGGGAGTATCCAATGAGCAGTTCTTC	CSVEGDLAGVSNEQFF
TRBV5-4	TRBJ2-1	15	.	.	TGTGCCAGCAGCCTAGGACAGACCTCCTACAATGAGCAGTTCTTC	CASSLGQTSYNEQFF
TRBV5-8	TRBJ2-7	15	.	TRBD2	TGTGCCAGCAGCCCGGGACTAGCGGAGACCTACGAGCAGTACTTC	CASSPGLAETYEQYF
TRBV5-4	TRBJ1-6	13	.	.	TGTGCCAGCAGCCGAGGGCAGTCCGCACCCCTCCACTTT	CASSRGQSAPLHF
TRBV7-9	TRBJ1-5	14	few	.	TGTGCCAGCAGCGAAAGTTCGGGCAATCAGCCCCAGCATTTT	CASSESSGNQPQHF